This entry features one T cell receptor (beta chain) sequence. This table comes from immunoSEQ multiplex PCR, and its TCRdb copy is limited to in-frame clones, with some not included. The sample lists 350,000 to 450,000 clones, about 90% occurring once. The data were taken from a study of blood T cell repertoires in COVID-19. Study context: Acute-phase and convalescent COVID-19 samples originated in the United States, Italy and Spain.

CDR1 and CDR2 from the germline V gene are LNHDA and SQIVND (reference sequence). The germline V and J ends were trimmed by 3 bases and 5 bases, with 10 bases remaining between them. There are 13 residues in the CDR3. This TCR came from a woman aged 60-70 years with COVID-19, enrolled during active disease. The specimen sequenced was peripheral blood. This rearrangement joins TRBV19 to TRBJ2-5; possibly TRBD1 for D (5 bases). The CDR3 bases are TGTGCCAGTAGTATCCAAGGGGTTGAGACCCAGTACTTC. This gives the protein CASSIQGVETQYF.